These T cell receptor beta chains were read from a single sample in a study of OX40 agonist ivuxolimab in advanced cancers. Some clones are missing from TCRdb's copy, which holds only in-frame ones; the method was immunoSEQ multiplex PCR. Altogether 75,000 to 95,000 clones are present, approximately 86% being singletons, with the ten largest covering just over 2.5%. This specimen was CD4+ or CD8+ T cells sorted from blood, taken in a trial of the OX40 agonist ivuxolimab. Receptor source: an adult with an advanced solid tumor such as melanoma, head and neck, liver or kidney cancer. CDR3s include the opening cysteine and the closing phenylalanine or tryptophan. The order of the fields is J gene, D gene, V gene, clone size, CDR3 protein, CDR3 DNA. The D gene is left open where the match is weak. The size of a clone is reported for some rows only, either as once, few or many, or as a class for expanded clones.

TRBJ2-5 | TRBD1 | TRBV6-5 | NA | CASRLDRLETQYF | TGTGCCAGCAGGCTGGACAGGCTTGAGACCCAGTACTTC
TRBJ1-1 | TRBD1 | TRBV10-3 | NA | CAIKGSPQGARTEAFF | TGTGCCATCAAGGGTTCGCCCCAGGGGGCGAGGACTGAAGCTTTCTTT
TRBJ2-1 | TRBD1 | TRBV27 | NA | CASSSYRGSYEQFF | TGTGCCAGCAGTTCCTACAGGGGGTCCTATGAGCAGTTCTTC
TRBJ2-3 | TRBD1 | TRBV9 | NA | CASSPRQGLGTDTQYF | TGTGCCAGCAGCCCCCGACAGGGTTTGGGCACAGATACGCAGTATTTT
TRBJ2-2 | TRBD1 | TRBV12-5 | NA | CASGLSPKTGAVTGELFF | TGTGCTAGTGGTCTTTCGCCTAAGACAGGGGCCGTCACCGGGGAGCTGTTTTTT
TRBJ1-3 | NA | TRBV7-8 | once | CASSTYQLSGNTIYF | TGTGCCAGCAGCACCTATCAACTCTCTGGAAACACCATATATTTT
TRBJ1-4 | NA | TRBV9 | few | CASSVDSSGAGEKLFF | TGTGCCAGCAGCGTAGATAGTTCAGGGGCGGGAGAAAAACTGTTTTTT
TRBJ1-5 | TRBD1 | TRBV7-6 | NA | CASSFTGGQPQHF | TGTGCCAGCAGCTTTACAGGGGGTCAGCCCCAGCATTTT
TRBJ1-1 | NA | TRBV11-2 | many | CASSFTDFRDDTEAFF | TGTGCCAGCAGCTTCACCGACTTTAGGGACGACACTGAAGCTTTCTTT
TRBJ2-6 | NA | TRBV2 | NA | CASSAESGANVLTF | TGTGCCAGCAGTGCGGAGTCTGGGGCCAACGTCCTGACTTTC
TRBJ2-1 | NA | TRBV2 | NA | CASSEARGNEQFF | TGTGCCAGCAGTGAAGCAAGGGGCAATGAGCAGTTCTTC
TRBJ1-1 | NA | TRBV5-1 | NA | CASSLGGTGSYEAFF | TGCGCCAGCAGCTTGGGGGGCACAGGGAGCTATGAAGCTTTCTTT
TRBJ1-4 | NA | TRBV5-1 | NA | CASSLALLDEKLFF | TGCGCCAGCAGCTTGGCCCTACTGGATGAAAAACTGTTTTTT
TRBJ1-2 | NA | TRBV18 | NA | CASSPPSGVPYGYTF | TGTGCCAGCTCACCACCCTCCGGGGTACCTTATGGCTACACCTTC
TRBJ2-7 | TRBD1 | TRBV6-6 | NA | CASSMTGGYEQYF | TGTGCCAGCAGTATGACAGGGGGCTACGAGCAGTACTTC
TRBJ1-6 | TRBD1 | TRBV2 | NA | CASSLRDSNSPLHF | TGTGCCAGCAGCCTGAGGGACAGTAATTCACCCCTCCACTTT
TRBJ1-6 | TRBD1 | TRBV16 | NA | CASRRKDRDASPLHF | TGTGCCAGCAGGCGTAAGGACAGGGACGCTTCACCCCTCCACTTT
TRBJ1-6 | NA | TRBV5-4 | NA | CASSTDGPNSPLHF | TGTGCCAGCAGCACGGACGGACCGAATTCACCCCTCCACTTT
TRBJ2-7 | NA | TRBV28 | NA | CASSLTGPSYEQYF | TGTGCCAGCAGTTTAACAGGGCCATCCTACGAGCAGTACTTC
TRBJ1-4 | NA | TRBV18 | once | CASSAQGATNEKLFF | TGTGCCAGCTCAGCTCAAGGGGCAACTAATGAAAAACTGTTTTTT
TRBJ1-6 | NA | TRBV6-5 | NA | CASSMDRFNSPLHF | TGTGCCAGCAGCATGGACAGATTTAATTCACCCCTCCACTTT
TRBJ2-3 | TRBD2 | TRBV10-3 | NA | CAISVSSGGDTQYF | TGTGCCATCAGTGTATCTAGCGGGGGCGATACGCAGTATTTT
TRBJ2-5 | TRBD2 | TRBV7-3 | once | CASSPSGGAVETQYF | TGTGCCAGCAGCCCTAGCGGGGGGGCCGTGGAGACCCAGTACTTC
TRBJ2-2 | TRBD1 | TRBV29-1 | NA | CSALTPTGGTGELFF | TGCAGCGCCCTAACCCCGACAGGGGGCACCGGGGAGCTGTTTTTT
TRBJ2-4 | NA | TRBV28 | NA | CASSLPRSGNIQYF | TGTGCCAGCAGCCTCCCGAGAAGTGGGAACATTCAGTACTTC
TRBJ2-2 | NA | TRBV6-6 | NA | CASSYSAANTGELFF | TGTGCCAGCAGTTACTCGGCCGCGAACACCGGGGAGCTGTTTTTT
TRBJ1-2 | NA | TRBV6-5 | once | CASSNSVFGYTF | TGTGCCAGCAGCAACTCGGTATTTGGGTACACCTTC
TRBJ2-1 | NA | TRBV11-2 | NA | CASSLVAVSSYNEQFF | TGTGCCAGCAGCTTAGTAGCGGTTAGCTCCTACAATGAGCAGTTCTTC
TRBJ2-6 | NA | TRBV28 | NA | CASSFEGSGANVLTF | TGTGCCAGCAGTTTTGAGGGGTCTGGGGCCAACGTCCTGACTTTC
TRBJ1-1 | TRBD1 | TRBV19 | NA | CASSMGQANTEAFF | TGTGCCAGTAGTATGGGACAGGCCAACACTGAAGCTTTCTTT
TRBJ2-5 | TRBD1 | TRBV4-1 | NA | CASSREDRGSQETQYF | TGCGCCAGCAGCCGAGAGGACAGGGGGAGTCAAGAGACCCAGTACTTC
TRBJ1-5 | NA | TRBV6-6 | NA | CASRGGPPYQPQHF | TGTGCCAGCAGGGGAGGGCCCCCTTATCAGCCCCAGCATTTT
TRBJ1-1 | TRBD1 | TRBV7-3 | once | CASSLMAGGNTEAFF | TGTGCCAGCAGCTTAATGGCAGGGGGCAACACTGAAGCTTTCTTT
TRBJ2-6 | NA | TRBV27 | NA | CASSLQQGAGANVLTF | TGTGCCAGCAGTTTACAACAGGGAGCTGGGGCCAACGTCCTGACTTTC
TRBJ2-5 | TRBD2 | TRBV18 | NA | CASSPAGGPIQETQYF | TGTGCCAGCTCACCGGCGGGGGGGCCAATCCAAGAGACCCAGTACTTC
TRBJ2-3 | TRBD2 | TRBV19 | NA | CASTKGGLAGRTDTQYF | TGTGCCAGTACCAAGGGTGGCCTAGCGGGGCGCACAGATACGCAGTATTTT
TRBJ1-6 | NA | TRBV6-4 | NA | CASSQGTAPHGSPLHF | TGTGCCAGCAGCCAAGGGACGGCCCCTCATGGGTCACCCCTCCACTTT
TRBJ2-1 | TRBD2 | TRBV4-3 | NA | CASSREGGGAYNEQFF | TGCGCCAGCAGCCGGGAAGGCGGGGGGGCCTACAATGAGCAGTTCTTC
TRBJ1-5 | NA | TRBV18 | NA | CASSPPGEGGQPQHF | TGTGCCAGCTCACCACCCGGAGAGGGCGGTCAGCCCCAGCATTTT
TRBJ2-1 | NA | TRBV19 | once | CASSSGGYNEQFF | TGTGCCAGTAGTTCCGGGGGCTACAATGAGCAGTTCTTC
TRBJ1-4 | NA | TRBV19 | few | CASSIGTGFNEKLFF | TGTGCCAGTAGTATTGGCACAGGGTTTAATGAAAAACTGTTTTTT
TRBJ2-7 | TRBD1 | TRBV9 | NA | CASSFGTGAYEQYF | TGTGCCAGCAGCTTCGGGACAGGGGCCTACGAGCAGTACTTC
TRBJ1-2 | NA | TRBV9 | NA | CASSAYTGSYGYTF | TGTGCCAGCAGCGCCTATACAGGGTCCTATGGCTACACCTTC
TRBJ1-2 | TRBD1 | TRBV18 | NA | CASSRGDSQLGGYTF | TGTGCCAGCTCACGGGGGGACAGTCAACTTGGTGGCTACACCTTC
TRBJ1-1 | NA | TRBV19 | NA | CASSIFPGQHVNTEAFF | TGTGCCAGTAGTATTTTCCCGGGACAACACGTGAACACTGAAGCTTTCTTT
TRBJ2-1 | NA | TRBV2 | NA | CASSEMGGRYNEQFF | TGTGCCAGCAGTGAAATGGGCGGGCGCTACAATGAGCAGTTCTTC
TRBJ1-6 | TRBD1 | TRBV18 | NA | CASSPVPPGTGNNSPLHF | TGTGCCAGCTCCCCCGTACCACCCGGGACAGGGAATAATTCACCCCTCCACTTT
TRBJ1-5 | NA | TRBV5-6 | NA | CASSPMGGGSNQPQHF | TGTGCCAGCAGCCCTATGGGGGGTGGAAGCAATCAGCCCCAGCATTTT
TRBJ2-7 | TRBD2 | TRBV15 | NA | CATSRDLPGLAGEQYF | TGTGCCACCAGCAGAGATCTCCCGGGACTAGCGGGGGAGCAGTACTTC